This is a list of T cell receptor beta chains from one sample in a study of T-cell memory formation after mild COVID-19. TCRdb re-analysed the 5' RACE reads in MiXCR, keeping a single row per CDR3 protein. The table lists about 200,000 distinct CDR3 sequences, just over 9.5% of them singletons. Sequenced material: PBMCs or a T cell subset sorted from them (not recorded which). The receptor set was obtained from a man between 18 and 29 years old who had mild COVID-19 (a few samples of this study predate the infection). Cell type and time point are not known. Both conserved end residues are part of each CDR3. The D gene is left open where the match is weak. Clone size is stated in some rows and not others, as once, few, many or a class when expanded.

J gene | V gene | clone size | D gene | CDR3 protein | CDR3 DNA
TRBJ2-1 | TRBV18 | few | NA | CASEGSYNEQFF | TGTGCCAGCGAGGGTTCCTACAATGAGCAGTTCTTC
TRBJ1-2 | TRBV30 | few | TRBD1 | CAWSREQGYGYTF | TGTGCCTGGAGTAGGGAACAGGGGTATGGCTACACCTTC
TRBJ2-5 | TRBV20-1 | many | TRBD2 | CSARDQSGRGGETQYF | TGCAGTGCTAGAGACCAAAGCGGGCGGGGAGGGGAGACCCAGTACTTC
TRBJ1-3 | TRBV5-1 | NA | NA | CASSLATGSGNTIYF | TGCGCCAGCAGCTTGGCCACGGGCTCTGGAAACACCATATATTTT
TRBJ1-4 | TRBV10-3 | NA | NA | CAISGGAGSSTNEKLFF | TGTGCCATCAGTGGTGGGGCAGGGTCTTCAACTAATGAAAAACTGTTTTTT
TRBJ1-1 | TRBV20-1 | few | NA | CSALLGGNTEAFF | TGCAGTGCGCTCCTCGGGGGGAACACTGAAGCTTTCTTT
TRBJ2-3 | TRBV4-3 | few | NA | CASSQRASTDTQYF | TGCGCCAGCAGCCAAAGAGCTAGCACAGATACGCAGTATTTT
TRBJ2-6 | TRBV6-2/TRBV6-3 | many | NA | CASSYGSPGANVLTF | TGTGCCAGCAGTTACGGGAGCCCTGGGGCCAACGTCCTGACTTTC
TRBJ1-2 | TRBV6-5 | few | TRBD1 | CASRKQGRWEGGYTF | TGTGCCAGCAGGAAACAGGGGAGATGGGAGGGAGGCTACACCTTC
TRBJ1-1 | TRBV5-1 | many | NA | CASSLDVNTEAFF | TGCGCCAGCAGCTTGGATGTGAACACTGAAGCTTTCTTT
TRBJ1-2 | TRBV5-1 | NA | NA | CASSFGGGDGYTF | TGCGCCAGCAGCTTTGGGGGCGGTGATGGCTACACCTTC
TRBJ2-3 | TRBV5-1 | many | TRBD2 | CASSSMTSADTQYF | TGCGCCAGCAGCTCGATGACTAGCGCAGATACGCAGTATTTT
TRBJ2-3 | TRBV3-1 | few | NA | CASSGDKFMRDTQYF | TGTGCCAGCAGCGGTGACAAGTTTATGAGGGATACGCAGTATTTT
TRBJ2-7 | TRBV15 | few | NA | CATSGPGTRSYEQYF | TGTGCCACCAGCGGGCCGGGGACACGTTCTTACGAGCAGTACTTC
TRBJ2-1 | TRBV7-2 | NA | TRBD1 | CASSSDRAPYNEQFF | TGTGCCAGCAGCTCCGACAGGGCCCCCTACAATGAGCAGTTCTTC
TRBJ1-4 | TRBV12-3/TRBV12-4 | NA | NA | CASSPIDPYRNEKLFF | TGTGCCAGCAGTCCTATCGACCCCTACCGTAATGAAAAACTGTTTTTT
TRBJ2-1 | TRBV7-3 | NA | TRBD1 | CASSPPGGDEQFF | TGTGCCAGCAGTCCCCCAGGGGGCGATGAGCAGTTCTTC
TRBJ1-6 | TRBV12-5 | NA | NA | CASGLISSPGPHSPLHF | TGTGCTAGTGGTTTGATCTCTTCGCCAGGTCCTCATTCACCCCTCCACTTT
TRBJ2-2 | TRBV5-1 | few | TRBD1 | CASSATGDHGELFF | TGCGCCAGCAGCGCGACAGGGGATCACGGGGAGCTGTTTTTT
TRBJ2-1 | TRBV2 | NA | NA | CASSVAGARVDEQFF | TGTGCCAGCAGTGTGGCGGGGGCGCGCGTTGATGAGCAGTTCTTC
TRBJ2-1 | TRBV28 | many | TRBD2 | CASRGLAGNNEQFF | TGTGCCAGCCGGGGACTAGCGGGGAACAATGAGCAGTTCTTC
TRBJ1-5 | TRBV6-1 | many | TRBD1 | CASSEGRGYNQPQHF | TGTGCCAGCAGTGAAGGCAGGGGGTACAATCAGCCCCAGCATTTT
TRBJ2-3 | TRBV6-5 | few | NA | CASSSTGHTDTQYF | TGTGCCAGCAGTTCGACAGGACACACAGATACGCAGTATTTT
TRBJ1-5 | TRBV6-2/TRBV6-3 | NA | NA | CASSYSLVGSQPQHF | TGTGCCAGCAGTTACTCGCTCGTTGGTTCTCAGCCCCAGCATTTT
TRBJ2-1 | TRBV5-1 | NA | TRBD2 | CASSLQRGDLNEQFF | TGCGCCAGCAGCTTGCAGCGGGGGGACCTCAATGAGCAGTTCTTC
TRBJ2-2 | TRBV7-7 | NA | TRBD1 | CASSPSHGTGSELFF | TGTGCCAGCAGCCCGAGTCACGGGACAGGGAGTGAGCTGTTTTTT
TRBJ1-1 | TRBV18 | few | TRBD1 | CASSPQGAGAYTEAFF | TGTGCCAGCTCACCTCAGGGGGCTGGAGCGTACACTGAAGCTTTCTTT
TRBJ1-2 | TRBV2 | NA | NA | CASSREGDFANYGYTF | TGTGCCAGCAGTCGGGAGGGGGATTTCGCTAACTATGGCTACACCTTC
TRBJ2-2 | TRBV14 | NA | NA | CASKAEVSTGELFF | TGTGCCAGCAAGGCGGAAGTTTCCACCGGGGAGCTGTTTTTT
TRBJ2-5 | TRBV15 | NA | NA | CATSVGGAHQETQYF | TGTGCCACCAGCGTAGGGGGGGCCCATCAAGAGACCCAGTACTTC
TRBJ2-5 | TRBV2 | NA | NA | CASSEGLQETQYF | TGTGCCAGCAGTGAAGGACTCCAAGAGACCCAGTACTTC
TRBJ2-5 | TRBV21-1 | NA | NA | CASSKDGFPDQETQYF | TGTGCCAGCAGCAAAGACGGATTTCCCGACCAAGAGACCCAGTACTTC
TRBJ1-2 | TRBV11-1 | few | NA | CASSRDRREGYTF | TGTGCCAGCAGCAGAGACAGGCGAGAAGGCTACACCTTC